This section outlines one TCR beta chain sequence together with its context. The sample is drawn from a study of shared clonotypes between healthy human individuals. The overall study: A couple of women and three men aged 18 to 49 served as donors.

Some clones are missing from TCRdb's copy, which holds only in-frame ones; the method was immunoSEQ multiplex PCR. The sample lists 950,000 to 1,100,000 clones, about 76% seen once, with roughly 1.4% in the top ten. Germline loops: CDR1 MDHEN, CDR2 SYDVKM. V lost 7 bases, J lost 6 bases, and 8 bases stayed unmatched. The CDR3 runs 16 residues. The chain combines TRBV28 with TRBJ2-3; 15 bases agree with TRBD2. The material sequenced was memory CD4+ T cells sorted from blood. Indicated subset: CD45RA-negative fraction. The origin of this receptor is a man between 18 and 35 years old in good health. The chain's CDR3 is CASTDGTSGGWDTQYF. The CDR3 DNA follows: TGTGCCAGCACCGACGGGACTAGCGGGGGGTGGGATACGCAGTATTTT.